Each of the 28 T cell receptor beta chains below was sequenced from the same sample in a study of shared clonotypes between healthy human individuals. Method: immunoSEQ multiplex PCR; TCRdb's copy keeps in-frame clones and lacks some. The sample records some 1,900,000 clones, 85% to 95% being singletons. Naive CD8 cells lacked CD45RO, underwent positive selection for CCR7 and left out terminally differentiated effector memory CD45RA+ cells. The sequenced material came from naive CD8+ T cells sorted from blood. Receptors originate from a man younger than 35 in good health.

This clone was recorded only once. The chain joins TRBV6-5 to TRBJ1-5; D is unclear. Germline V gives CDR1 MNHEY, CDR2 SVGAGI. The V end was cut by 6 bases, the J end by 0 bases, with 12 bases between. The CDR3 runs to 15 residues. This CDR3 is CASRSAVYSNQPQHF. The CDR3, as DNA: TGTGCCAGCAGGTCAGCCGTCTATAGCAATCAGCCCCAGCATTTT.

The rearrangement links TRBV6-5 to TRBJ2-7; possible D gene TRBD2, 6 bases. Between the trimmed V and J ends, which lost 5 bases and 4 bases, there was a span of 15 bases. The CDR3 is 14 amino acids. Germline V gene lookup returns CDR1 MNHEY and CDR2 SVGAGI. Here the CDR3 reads CASSVYRERYEQYF. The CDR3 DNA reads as TGTGCCAGCAGTGTTTACCGGGAGAGGTACGAGCAGTACTTC.

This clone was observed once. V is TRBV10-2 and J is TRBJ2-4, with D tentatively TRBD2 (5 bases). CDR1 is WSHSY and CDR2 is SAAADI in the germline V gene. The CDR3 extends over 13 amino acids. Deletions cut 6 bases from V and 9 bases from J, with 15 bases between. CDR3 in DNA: TGCGCCAGCAGCGTCGGGCTAGCCGGCATTCAGTACTTC. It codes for CASSVGLAGIQYF.

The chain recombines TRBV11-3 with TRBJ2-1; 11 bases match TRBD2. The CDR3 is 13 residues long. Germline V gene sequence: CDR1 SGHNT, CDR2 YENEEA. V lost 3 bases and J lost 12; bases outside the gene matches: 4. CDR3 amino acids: CASSFLAGGLQFF. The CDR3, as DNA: TGTGCCAGCAGCTTTTTAGCGGGGGGGCTGCAGTTCTTC.

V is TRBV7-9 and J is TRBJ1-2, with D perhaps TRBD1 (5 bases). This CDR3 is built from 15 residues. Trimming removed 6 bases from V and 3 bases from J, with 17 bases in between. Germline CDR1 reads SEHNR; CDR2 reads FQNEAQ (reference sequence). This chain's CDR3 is CASSPAGLGDYGYTF. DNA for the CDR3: TGTGCCAGCAGTCCCGCGGGACTAGGGGACTATGGCTACACCTTC.

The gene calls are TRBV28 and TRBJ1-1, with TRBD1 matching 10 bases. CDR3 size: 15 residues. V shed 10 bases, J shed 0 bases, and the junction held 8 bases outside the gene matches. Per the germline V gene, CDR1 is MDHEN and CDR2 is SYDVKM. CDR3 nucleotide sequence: TGTGCCACAGTGGGGACAGGGGAAATGAACACTGAAGCTTTCTTT. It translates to CATVGTGEMNTEAFF.

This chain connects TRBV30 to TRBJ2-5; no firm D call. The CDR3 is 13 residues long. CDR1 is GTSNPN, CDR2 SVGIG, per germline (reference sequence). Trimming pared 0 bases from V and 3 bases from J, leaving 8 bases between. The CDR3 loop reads CAWSVLIEETQYF. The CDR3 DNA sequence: TGTGCCTGGAGTGTACTAATCGAAGAGACCCAGTACTTC.

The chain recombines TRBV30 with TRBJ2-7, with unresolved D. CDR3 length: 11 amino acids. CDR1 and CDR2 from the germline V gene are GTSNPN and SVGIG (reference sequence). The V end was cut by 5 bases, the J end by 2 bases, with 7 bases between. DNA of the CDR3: TGTGCCTGGGTTCTTCCCTACGAGCAGTACTTC. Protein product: CAWVLPYEQYF. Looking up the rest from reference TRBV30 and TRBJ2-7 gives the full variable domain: SQTIHQWPATLVQPVGSPLSLECTVEGTSNPNLYWYRQAAGRGLQLLFYSVGIGQISSEVPQNLSASRPQDRQFILSSKKLLLSDSGFYLCAWVLPYEQYFGPGTRLTVT.

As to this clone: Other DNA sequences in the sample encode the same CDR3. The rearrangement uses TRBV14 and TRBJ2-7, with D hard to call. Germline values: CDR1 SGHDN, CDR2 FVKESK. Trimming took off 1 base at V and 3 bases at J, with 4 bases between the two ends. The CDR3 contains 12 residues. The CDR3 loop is CASSQGNYEQYF. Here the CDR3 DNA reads TGTGCCAGCAGCCAAGGAAACTACGAGCAGTACTTC.

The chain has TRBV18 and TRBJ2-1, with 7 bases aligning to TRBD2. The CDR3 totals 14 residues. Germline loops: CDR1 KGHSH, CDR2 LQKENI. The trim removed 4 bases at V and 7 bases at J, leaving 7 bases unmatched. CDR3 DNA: TGTGCCAGCTCACAGTCGGGACTATGGAATGAGCAGTTCTTC. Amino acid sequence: CASSQSGLWNEQFF.

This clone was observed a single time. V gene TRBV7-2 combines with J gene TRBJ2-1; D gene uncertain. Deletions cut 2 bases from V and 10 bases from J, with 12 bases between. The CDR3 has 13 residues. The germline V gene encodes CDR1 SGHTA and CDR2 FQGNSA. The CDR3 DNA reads TGTGCCAGCAGCTTACAGTCCGCGGCAGAGCAGTTCTTC. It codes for CASSLQSAAEQFF.

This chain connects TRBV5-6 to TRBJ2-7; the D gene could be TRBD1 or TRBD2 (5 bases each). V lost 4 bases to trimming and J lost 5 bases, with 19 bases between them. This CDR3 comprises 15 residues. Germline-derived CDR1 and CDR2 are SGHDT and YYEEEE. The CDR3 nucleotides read TGTGCCAGCAGCGACCTTTGGGGCAGGGACCACGAGCAGTACTTC. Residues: CASSDLWGRDHEQYF.

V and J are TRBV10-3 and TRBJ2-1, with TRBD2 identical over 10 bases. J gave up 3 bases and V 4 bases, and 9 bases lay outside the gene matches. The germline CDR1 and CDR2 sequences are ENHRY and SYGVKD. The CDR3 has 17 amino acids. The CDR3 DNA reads TGTGCCATCAGTGGGACCTCCGGGACTAGCGACTACAATGAGCAGTTCTTC. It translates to CAISGTSGTSDYNEQFF.

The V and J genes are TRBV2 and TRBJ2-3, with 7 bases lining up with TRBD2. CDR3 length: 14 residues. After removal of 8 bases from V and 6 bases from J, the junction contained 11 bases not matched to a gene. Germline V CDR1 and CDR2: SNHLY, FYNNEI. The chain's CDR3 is CASGGTGGRDTQYF. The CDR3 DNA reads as TGTGCCAGCGGGGGGACGGGAGGTAGGGATACGCAGTATTTT.

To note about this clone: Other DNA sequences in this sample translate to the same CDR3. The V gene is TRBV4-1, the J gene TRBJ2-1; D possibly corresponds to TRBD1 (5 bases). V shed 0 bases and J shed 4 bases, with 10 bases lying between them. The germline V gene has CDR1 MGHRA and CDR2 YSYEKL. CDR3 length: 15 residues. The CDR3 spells CASSQDPDSYNEQFF. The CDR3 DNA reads TGCGCCAGCAGCCAAGACCCTGACAGTTACAATGAGCAGTTCTTC.

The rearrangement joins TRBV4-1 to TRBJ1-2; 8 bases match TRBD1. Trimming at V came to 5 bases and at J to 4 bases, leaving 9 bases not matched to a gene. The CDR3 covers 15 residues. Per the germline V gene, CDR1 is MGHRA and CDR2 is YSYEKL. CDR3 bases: TGCGCCAGCAGCATTCGGGACAGGTCTTCCTATGGCTACACCTTC. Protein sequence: CASSIRDRSSYGYTF.

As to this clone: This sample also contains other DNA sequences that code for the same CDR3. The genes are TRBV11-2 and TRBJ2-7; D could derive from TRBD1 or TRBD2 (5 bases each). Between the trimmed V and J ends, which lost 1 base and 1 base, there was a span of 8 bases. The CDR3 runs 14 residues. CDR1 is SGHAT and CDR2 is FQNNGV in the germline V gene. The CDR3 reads CASSLGGESYEQYF. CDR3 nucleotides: TGTGCCAGCAGCTTAGGAGGGGAATCCTACGAGCAGTACTTC.

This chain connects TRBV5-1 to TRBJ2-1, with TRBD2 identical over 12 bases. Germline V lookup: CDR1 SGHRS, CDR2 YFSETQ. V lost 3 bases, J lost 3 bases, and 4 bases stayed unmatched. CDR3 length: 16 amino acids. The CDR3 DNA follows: TGCGCCAGCAGCTCAGGACTAGCGGGACTCTACAATGAGCAGTTCTTC. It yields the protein CASSSGLAGLYNEQFF.

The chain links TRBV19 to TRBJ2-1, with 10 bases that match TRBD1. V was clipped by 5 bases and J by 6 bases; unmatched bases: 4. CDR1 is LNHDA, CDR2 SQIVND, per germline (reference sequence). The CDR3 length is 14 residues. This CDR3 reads CASSYGQGVNEQFF. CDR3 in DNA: TGTGCCAGTAGTTATGGACAGGGGGTCAATGAGCAGTTCTTC.

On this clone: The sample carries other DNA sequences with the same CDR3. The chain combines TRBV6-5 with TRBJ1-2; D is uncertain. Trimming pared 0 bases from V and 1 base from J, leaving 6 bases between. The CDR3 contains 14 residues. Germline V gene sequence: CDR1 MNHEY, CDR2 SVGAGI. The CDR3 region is CASSYSLGNYGYTF. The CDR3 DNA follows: TGTGCCAGCAGTTACTCGCTGGGTAACTATGGCTACACCTTC.

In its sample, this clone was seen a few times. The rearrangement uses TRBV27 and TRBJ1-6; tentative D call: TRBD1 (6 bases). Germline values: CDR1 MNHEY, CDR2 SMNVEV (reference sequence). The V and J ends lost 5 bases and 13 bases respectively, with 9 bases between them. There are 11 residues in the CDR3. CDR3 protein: CASSAQGPLHF. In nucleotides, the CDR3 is TGTGCCAGCAGTGCACAGGGTCCCCTCCACTTT.

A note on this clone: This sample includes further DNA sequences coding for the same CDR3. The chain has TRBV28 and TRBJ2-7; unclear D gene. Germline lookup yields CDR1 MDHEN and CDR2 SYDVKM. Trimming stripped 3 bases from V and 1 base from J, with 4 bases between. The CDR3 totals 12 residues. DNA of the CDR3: TGTGCCAGCAGTTTGGGTTCCTACGAGCAGTACTTC. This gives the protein CASSLGSYEQYF.

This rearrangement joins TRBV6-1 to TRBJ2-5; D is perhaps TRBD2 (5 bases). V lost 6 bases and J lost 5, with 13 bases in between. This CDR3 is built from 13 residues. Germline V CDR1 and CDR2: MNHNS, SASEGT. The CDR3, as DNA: TGTGCCAGCAGCAAACGGGGAAGGGAGACCCAGTACTTC. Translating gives CASSKRGRETQYF.

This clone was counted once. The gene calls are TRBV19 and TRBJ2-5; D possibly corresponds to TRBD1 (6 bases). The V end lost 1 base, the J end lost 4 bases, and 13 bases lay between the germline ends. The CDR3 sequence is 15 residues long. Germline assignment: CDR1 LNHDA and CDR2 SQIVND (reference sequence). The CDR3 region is CASSIGTVGGETQYF. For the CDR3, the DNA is TGTGCCAGTAGTATAGGGACAGTCGGTGGAGAGACCCAGTACTTC.

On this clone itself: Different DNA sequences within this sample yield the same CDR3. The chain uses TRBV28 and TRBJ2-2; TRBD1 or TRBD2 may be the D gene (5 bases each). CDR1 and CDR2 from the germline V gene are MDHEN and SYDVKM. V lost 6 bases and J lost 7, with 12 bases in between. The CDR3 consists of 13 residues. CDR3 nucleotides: TGTGCCAGCAGCCCTCTGGGGGACGGGGAGCTGTTTTTT. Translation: CASSPLGDGELFF.

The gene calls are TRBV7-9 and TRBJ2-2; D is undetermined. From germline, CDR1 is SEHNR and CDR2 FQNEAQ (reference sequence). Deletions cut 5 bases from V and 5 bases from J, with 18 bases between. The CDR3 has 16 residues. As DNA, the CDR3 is TGTGCCAGCAGCCCATTGACACAAACGAGGACCGGGGAGCTGTTTTTT. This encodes CASSPLTQTRTGELFF. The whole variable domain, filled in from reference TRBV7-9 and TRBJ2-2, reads DTGVSQNPRHKITKRGQNVTFRCDPISEHNRLYWYRQTLGQGPEFLTYFQNEAQLEKSRLLSDRFSAERPKGSFSTLEIQRTEQGDSAMYLCASSPLTQTRTGELFFGEGSRLTVL.

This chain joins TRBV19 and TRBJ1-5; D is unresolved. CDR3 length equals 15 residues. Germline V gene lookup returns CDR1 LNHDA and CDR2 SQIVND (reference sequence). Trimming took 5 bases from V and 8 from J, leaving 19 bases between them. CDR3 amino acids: CASSPSPFLGEPQHF. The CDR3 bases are TGTGCCAGTAGTCCCTCCCCCTTTTTGGGTGAGCCCCAGCATTTT. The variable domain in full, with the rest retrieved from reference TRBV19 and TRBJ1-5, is DGGITQSPKYLFRKEGQNVTLSCEQNLNHDAMYWYRQDPGQGLRLIYYSQIVNDFQKGDIAEGYSVSREKKESFPLTVTSAQKNPTAFYLCASSPSPFLGEPQHFGDGTRLSIL.

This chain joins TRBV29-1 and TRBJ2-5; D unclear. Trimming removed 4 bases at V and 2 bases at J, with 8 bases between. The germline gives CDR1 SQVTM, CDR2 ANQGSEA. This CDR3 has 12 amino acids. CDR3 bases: TGCAGCGTTGTTCCAGTACAAGAGACCCAGTACTTC. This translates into CSVVPVQETQYF.